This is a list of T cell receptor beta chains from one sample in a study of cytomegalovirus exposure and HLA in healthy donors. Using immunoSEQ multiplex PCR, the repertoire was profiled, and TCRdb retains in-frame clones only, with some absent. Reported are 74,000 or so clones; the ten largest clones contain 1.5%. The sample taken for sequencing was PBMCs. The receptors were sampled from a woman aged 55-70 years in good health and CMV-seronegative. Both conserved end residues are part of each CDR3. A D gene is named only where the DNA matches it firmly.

CASSYLVDTEAFF | TGTGCCAGCAGTTACTTGGTAGACACTGAAGCTTTCTTT | TRBJ1-1 | . | TRBV6-5 | 13
CASSPRARTQGTGELFF | TGTGCCAGCAGCCCGCGGGCGAGGACCCAAGGGACCGGGGAGCTGTTTTTT | TRBJ2-2 | . | TRBV7-8 | 17
CASYGALAFNTEAFF | TGTGCCAGCTATGGGGCCCTTGCGTTTAACACTGAAGCTTTCTTT | TRBJ1-1 | . | TRBV28 | 15
CASRTTGAEGYTF | TGTGCCAGCAGGACGACAGGGGCTGAGGGCTACACCTTC | TRBJ1-2 | TRBD1 | TRBV6-1 | 13
CASSLGTGGWTEAFF | TGTGCCAGCAGTTTAGGGACAGGGGGATGGACTGAAGCTTTCTTT | TRBJ1-1 | TRBD1 | TRBV28 | 15
CASSSLGAGTRDDEQFF | TGTGCCAGCAGTTCCCTAGGGGCCGGGACTAGAGATGATGAGCAGTTCTTC | TRBJ2-1 | TRBD2 | TRBV11-2 | 17
CALDSSTDTQYF | TGTGCCTTGGACTCTAGCACAGATACGCAGTATTTT | TRBJ2-3 | . | TRBV7-9 | 12
CASSPQVIHNSPLHF | TGTGCCAGCAGTCCTCAGGTGATTCATAATTCACCCCTCCACTTT | TRBJ1-6 | . | TRBV27 | 15
CASLQGWGNTGELFF | TGTGCCAGCCTACAGGGGTGGGGAAACACCGGGGAGCTGTTTTTT | TRBJ2-2 | TRBD1 | TRBV10-3 | 15
CASSTGGIEKLFF | TGTGCCAGCAGCACAGGGGGCATTGAAAAACTGTTTTTT | TRBJ1-4 | TRBD1 | TRBV6-1 | 13